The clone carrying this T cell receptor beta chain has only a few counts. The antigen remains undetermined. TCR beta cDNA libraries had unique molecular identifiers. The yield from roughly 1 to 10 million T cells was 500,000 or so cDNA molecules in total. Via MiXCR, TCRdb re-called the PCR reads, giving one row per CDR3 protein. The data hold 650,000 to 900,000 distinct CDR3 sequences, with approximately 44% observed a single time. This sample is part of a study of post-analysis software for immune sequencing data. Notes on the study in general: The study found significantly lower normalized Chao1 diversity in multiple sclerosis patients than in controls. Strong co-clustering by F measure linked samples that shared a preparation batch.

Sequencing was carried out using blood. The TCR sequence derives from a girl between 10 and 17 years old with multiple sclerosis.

Here the CDR3 reads CSVGGAVDTQYF. The CDR3 DNA reads as TGCAGCGTTGGTGGGGCTGTAGATACGCAGTATTTT. This chain links TRBV29-1 with TRBJ2-3; TRBD1 might be the D (5 bases). This CDR3 comprises 12 residues. The V and J ends lost 4 bases and 5 bases respectively, with 10 bases between them. The germline V gene encodes CDR1 SQVTM and CDR2 ANQGSEA.